The clone carrying this TCR beta chain was seen only a few times. Trimming pared 8 bases from V and 5 bases from J, leaving 13 bases between. The CDR3 spans 13 residues. This sample stems from a study of yellow fever vaccine responses in identical twins. A single record per CDR3 protein comes from TCRdb applying MiXCR to the RT-PCR reads. The data show 30,000 to 40,000 distinct CDR3 sequences, with almost 60% seen just once and over 3.5% held by the top ten. The chain uses TRBV12-3 or TRBV12-4 and TRBJ2-4; no clear D gene. This clonotype was sampled from a woman younger than 30 who received the yellow fever vaccine. Sequenced here: T cells from blood (PBMCs), unsorted or a sorted subset (not recorded which), sampled before or after yellow fever vaccination (not recorded which). The CDR3 DNA sequence: TGTGCCAGCCGCCCTGAGTGGGAAAACATTCAGTACTTC. Translated: CASRPEWENIQYF.